What follows describes a single T cell receptor (beta chain). It has no known antigen specificity. Per-base qualities were not stored, and no clone one base away is much larger. The data derive from a study of OX40 agonist ivuxolimab in advanced cancers. Regarding the complete study: The costimulatory receptor OX40 (CD134) was targeted by ivuxolimab, a fully human IgG2 agonistic monoclonal antibody. Intravenous ivuxolimab was administered to patients every 2 weeks at six dose levels: 0.01, 0.1, 0.3, 1.5, 3 and 10 mg/kg. Among the roughly 52 dose-escalation patients, some 20 had hepatocellular carcinoma, roughly 15 melanoma, 9 renal cell carcinoma and 9 head and neck cancer. In the dose-escalation cohort, 65% to 90% of patients were male, and the mean age was approximately 60 years, with a range of about 23 to 85. Prior anti-PD-1, anti-PD-L1 or anti-CTLA-4 therapy was permitted, and checkpoint inhibitors had been received by less than 45% of dose-escalation patients. Three dose-escalation patients achieved partial responses, one with hepatocellular carcinoma and two with cutaneous melanoma. The point of sequencing TCRbeta in the periphery was to test whether ivuxolimab changed TCR sequence diversity and drove clonal T-cell expansion. The monotherapy dose-escalation portion (N ≈ 50 patients) of the phase I ivuxolimab trial is reported in the paper.

Counted from cysteine to phenylalanine, this CDR3 has 13 amino acids. Left in the record is the CDR3 DNA by itself, 39 bases read in frame from the first base. Based on the germline V gene (reference sequence), the CDR1 and CDR2 sequences are SEHNR and FQNEAQ. The junction carries 13 bases between V and J, which are trimmed by 8 bases and 6 bases respectively. The trial excluded patients who had a history of autoimmune disease or were on systemic immunosuppression. Peripheral blood for TCR sequencing was drawn from every dose cohort at baseline, at cycle 4 day 1 and at cycle 7 day 1. Samples were obtained from an open-label, multicenter, first-in-human phase I dose-escalation trial of ivuxolimab. Adults with locally advanced or metastatic head and neck squamous cell, hepatocellular, melanoma or renal cell carcinoma were enrolled in the trial. CD4+ and CD8+ T cells were sorted separately from peripheral blood before TCR sequencing.

On the study overall, not on this receptor specifically: At doses of 0.1 to 3.0 mg/kg, clonal expansion of both CD4+ and CD8+ T cells in blood was seen between baseline and week 6. Low levels of normalized T-cell clonal expansion were also seen in some nonresponding patients. The antigen specificity of the clonally expanded peripheral T cells was not determined. After ivuxolimab, expanded clones were on average more numerous among CD8+ T cells than among CD4+ T cells. In the 0.1-3.0 mg/kg groups, partial responders were among the patients with the lowest normalized peripheral clonal expansion, particularly in CD8+ T cells.

Genomic DNA was isolated from the sorted cells so that the TCRbeta CDR3 region could be sequenced. TCRbeta CDR3 regions were sequenced using the immunoSEQ Assay. TCRdb carries this immuneACCESS record with in-frame sequences only. Its versions omit some clonotypes, under half of them owing to an unresolved V gene in the studies checked, with the rest unexplained. For this sample there are 66,000 or so clones; around 93% appear just once. About a quarter of the sample goes to the ten largest clones. The receptor chain draws on TRBV7-9 and TRBJ2-2; the D call could be TRBD1 or TRBD2, with each sharing 6 bases. The specimen was CD4+ or CD8+ T cells sorted from blood, collected in a trial of the OX40 agonist ivuxolimab. The receptor was derived from an adult with an advanced solid tumor such as melanoma, head and neck, liver or kidney cancer. The CDR3 here reads CASALGGPGELFF. The DNA sequence is given as TGTGCCAGCGCCTTGGGGGGCCCCGGGGAGCTGTTTTTT.